This is a list of T cell receptor beta chains from one sample in a study of T cells after yellow fever vaccination. TCRdb analysed the 5' RACE reads with MiXCR anew, one entry per CDR3 protein. There are more than 90,000 distinct CDR3 sequences in the sample; approximately 8.4% occur only once, and around 25% lies in the top ten. The material was CD8+ T cells sorted from PBMCs, obtained 45 days after the yellow fever booster vaccination. These receptors all come from a man younger than 40 who received the YFV17D yellow fever vaccine. Each CDR3 is given with its conserved first and last residue.

>TRBV27|TRBJ2-1
CASKPTREAAVEQFF
>TRBV29-1|TRBJ2-7
CSVVRDSSYEQYF
>TRBV28|TRBJ2-1
CASKTSASYNEQFF
>TRBV5-5|TRBJ2-7
CASSSKSGSSYEQYF
>TRBV24-1|TRBJ2-1
CATRTGTSGYNEQFF
>TRBV28|TRBJ2-6
CASQNRGFSGANVLTF
>TRBV4-2|TRBJ1-5
CASSQDKTGGNQPQHF
>TRBV6-2/TRBV6-3|TRBJ2-5
CASSWSPETQYF
>TRBV7-7|TRBJ2-3
CASSLGQGSLTDTQYF
>TRBV7-2|TRBJ2-3
CASSLGASGKKDTQYF
>TRBV12-3/TRBV12-4|TRBJ2-7
CASSDINTAGFEQYF
>TRBV3-1|TRBJ2-3
CASSQGGLAGDTDTQYF
>TRBV20-1|TRBJ2-3
CSARDSIRDTQYF
>TRBV6-4|TRBJ2-7
CASPLGDTVYEQYF
>TRBV15|TRBJ1-2
CATSGRNYGYTF
>TRBV20-1|TRBJ1-1
CSAGGQGAWAFF
>TRBV14|TRBJ2-7
CASSQTGTSYEQYF
>TRBV5-4|TRBJ1-2
CASSTDRGDYGYTF
>TRBV7-2|TRBJ2-1
CASSLGVVHQFF
>TRBV5-1|TRBJ2-7
CASSSPGRSEQYF
>TRBV23-1|TRBJ2-1
CASSPDPLSPPRWQFF
>TRBV12-3/TRBV12-4|TRBJ2-2
CALSRDTGELFF
>TRBV29-1|TRBJ2-1
CSVDDAGLYNEQFF
>TRBV6-4|TRBJ2-7
CATSGGQVPGRSYEQYF
>TRBV10-2|TRBJ2-3
CASSEGTGGPTDTQYF
>TRBV24-1|TRBJ2-3
CATSGVARRERAHTDTQYF
>TRBV12-3/TRBV12-4|TRBJ1-2
CASSLATAFEGYTF
>TRBV6-2/TRBV6-3|TRBJ2-7
CASSSPREGRAYEQYF
>TRBV27|TRBJ2-7
CASSLSLRAYEQYF
>TRBV6-2/TRBV6-3|TRBJ2-2
CASSYPGGDLTGELFF
>TRBV10-1|TRBJ2-5
CASSELLAGVETQYF
>TRBV4-3|TRBJ1-1
CASSHATGGASNTEAFF
>TRBV29-1|TRBJ2-6
CSVLETPRGSGANVLTF
>TRBV5-1|TRBJ2-1
CASSQSSGSYNEQFF
>TRBV9|TRBJ2-1
CASNPKSIDEQFF
>TRBV5-4|TRBJ1-1
CASSIPGTGSEAFF
>TRBV19|TRBJ2-7
CASSPGQVFSYEQYF
>TRBV5-1|TRBJ2-1
CASQERGNEQFF
>TRBV15|TRBJ2-7
CATSHLGGGHSGRPWAYEQYF
>TRBV25-1|TRBJ2-3
CASSGEGGRTDTQYF
>TRBV11-1|TRBJ2-1
CASSFNPGLAAYNEQFF
>TRBV12-3/TRBV12-4|TRBJ2-7
CASSWGLVAGYEQYF
>TRBV29-1|TRBJ2-3
CSVDSVGQGAADTQYF
>TRBV10-2|TRBJ2-1
CASSGNSGRSYNEQFF
>TRBV27|TRBJ2-7
CASSGNSYEQYF
>TRBV12-3/TRBV12-4|TRBJ2-5
CASSRAMEGETQYF
>TRBV30|TRBJ2-1
CAWCTGSNEQFF
>TRBV20-1|TRBJ2-1
CSALPIEGSYNEQFF
>TRBV4-1|TRBJ2-5
CASSQSRTAIQETQYF
>TRBV6-5|TRBJ1-4
CASSYRDRGQEKLFF
>TRBV29-1|TRBJ2-3
CSVDTDGTDTQYF
>TRBV12-3/TRBV12-4|TRBJ2-7
CASSFILDEQYF
>TRBV7-6|TRBJ2-1
CASSHRDRGDEQFF
>TRBV5-1|TRBJ1-2
CASSLAGVNYGYTF
>TRBV27|TRBJ2-7
CASSLSLTGSHEQYF